The clone carrying this T cell receptor beta chain has just a few counts. The sample comes from a study of human T cells and chemical hapten exposure. Unique molecular identifiers were linked by the library to individual cDNA molecules. TCRdb processed the RACE reads anew with MiXCR; each CDR3 protein has one entry. In the table there are roughly 120,000 distinct CDR3 sequences, 9% to 14% of which are singletons. The CDR3 spans 15 residues. Trimming removed 0 bases from V and 0 bases from J, with 9 bases in between. Germline loops: CDR1 LGHDT, CDR2 YNNKEL (reference sequence). The time point: patch test 1, 2 weeks after DPC sensitization. This sample's treatment: therapeutic diphenylcyclopropenone sensitization with weekly scalp DPC. The study extracted total RNA from unfractionated whole blood.

The receptor was isolated from a woman aged 50 to 60 with alopecia areata. Some clones in this sample may be carry-over from other donors' samples. The sample in question was whole blood, obtained in connection with sensitization to the hapten diphenylcyclopropenone (DPC). The chain has TRBV3-1 and TRBJ2-7; no reliable D call. The CDR3 here is CASSQEMRSSYEQYF. The CDR3 DNA follows: TGTGCCAGCAGCCAAGAAATGCGGTCCTCCTACGAGCAGTACTTC.